This TCR beta chain is drawn from a study of blood T cell repertoires in COVID-19. The overall study: Italy, Spain and the United States were the sources of the convalescent and acute COVID-19 samples. Nucleic acid was either cDNA or gDNA, and it came from T cells, B-cell-depleted T cells, or PBMCs.

Original methodology: Estimated nucleated cell counts came from reference gene primer amplification. Clones were sequenced by immunoSEQ multiplex PCR, and TCRdb holds only the in-frame ones, with some missing. That table is the source of V, J and clone size, and D and trimming were worked out from the DNA. The profile shows about 210,000 clones, 75% to 85% of them singletons. This CDR3 comprises 17 residues. CDR1 SGHDN and CDR2 FVKESK come from the germline V gene. With 2 bases removed from V and 3 bases from J, the gap between germline ends came to 19 bases. The chain uses TRBV14 and TRBJ1-2; D ambiguous. Sequencing input: peripheral blood. The TCR was taken from a human donor in a cohort sampled during active COVID-19. CDR3 nucleotides: TGTGCCAGCAGCCAATCCCCCCACTACGGCGGAGACTATGGCTACACCTTC. As protein: CASSQSPHYGGDYGYTF.